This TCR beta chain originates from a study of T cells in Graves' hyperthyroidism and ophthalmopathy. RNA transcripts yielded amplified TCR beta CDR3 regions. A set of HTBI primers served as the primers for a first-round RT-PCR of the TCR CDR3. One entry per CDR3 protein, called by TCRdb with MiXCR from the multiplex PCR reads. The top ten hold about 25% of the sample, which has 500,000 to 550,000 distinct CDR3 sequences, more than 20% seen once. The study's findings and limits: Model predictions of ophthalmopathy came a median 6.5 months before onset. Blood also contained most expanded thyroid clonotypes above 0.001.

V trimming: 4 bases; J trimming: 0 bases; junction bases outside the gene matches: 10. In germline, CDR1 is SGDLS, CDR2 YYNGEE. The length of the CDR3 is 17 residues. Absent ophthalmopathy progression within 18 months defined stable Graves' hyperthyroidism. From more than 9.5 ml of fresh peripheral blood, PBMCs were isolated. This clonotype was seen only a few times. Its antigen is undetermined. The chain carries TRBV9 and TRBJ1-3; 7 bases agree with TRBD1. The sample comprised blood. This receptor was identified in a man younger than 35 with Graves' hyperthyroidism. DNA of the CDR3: TGTGCCAGCAGCTCCGCGGGGACAGTCGGCTCTGGAAACACCATATATTTT. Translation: CASSSAGTVGSGNTIYF.